The 11 T cell receptor beta chains below come from one sample, sequenced in a study of T cell responses to AZD1222 COVID-19 vaccine. Sequencing used immunoSEQ multiplex PCR; TCRdb keeps in-frame clones, though not all of them. This table has about 120,000 clones, roughly 90% appearing once. Sequences were derived from peripheral blood, sampled on day 0 of AZD1222 vaccination. The receptors were gathered from an adult in good health.

The J gene is TRBJ2-2, the V gene TRBV19; D is possibly TRBD2 (6 bases). This CDR3 comprises 15 residues. Trimming cost V 9 bases and J 0 bases, with 14 bases left between them. Germline-derived CDR1 and CDR2 are LNHDA and SQIVND (reference sequence). The CDR3 coding sequence is TGTGCCAGCGGGGTGGGACTGACGAACACCGGGGAGCTGTTTTTT. It translates to CASGVGLTNTGELFF.

The genes are TRBV30 and TRBJ1-3; D gene uncertain. V was cut by 4 bases and J by 2 bases, with 21 bases left in between. The CDR3 has 17 residues. The germline V gene has CDR1 GTSNPN and CDR2 SVGIG (reference sequence). This chain's CDR3 is CAWIPGRMGHPGNTIYF. Here the CDR3 DNA reads TGTGCCTGGATACCGGGAAGAATGGGCCACCCTGGAAACACCATATATTTT.

The chain recombines TRBV6-5 with TRBJ1-2, with a tentative D call TRBD1 (6 bases). The CDR3 has 13 residues. The V gene's germline CDR1 is MNHEY and CDR2 SVGAGI. Deletions cut 3 bases from V and 8 bases from J, with 13 bases between. CDR3 sequence reads: CASSYSQGQGYTF. CDR3 coding DNA: TGTGCCAGCAGTTATTCCCAGGGGCAGGGCTACACCTTC.

V usage is TRBV3-1 (or the pseudogene TRBV3-2) and J usage is TRBJ2-3, with 7 bases aligning to TRBD2. J was trimmed by 4 bases and V by 1 base; bases with no gene match: 5. CDR1 and CDR2 from the germline V gene are LGHDT and YNNKEL (reference sequence). The CDR3 length is 15 residues. Here the CDR3 DNA reads TGTGCCAGCAGCCAAGGCGGGAGAGGGGCAGATACGCAGTATTTT. Its protein is CASSQGGRGADTQYF.

This rearrangement joins TRBV5-1 to TRBJ2-5, with 7 bases lining up with TRBD2. Germline-derived CDR1 and CDR2 are SGHRS and YFSETQ. The trim removed 3 bases at V and 2 bases at J, leaving 7 bases unmatched. This CDR3 contains 15 residues. The CDR3 sequence is CASSSPPGGQETQYF. In DNA, the CDR3 is TGCGCCAGCAGCTCTCCCCCGGGGGGACAAGAGACCCAGTACTTC.

This clone was observed once. This chain joins TRBV7-2 and TRBJ2-7; D perhaps matches TRBD2 (6 bases). Germline CDR1 reads SGHTA; CDR2 reads FQGNSA. The germline V and J ends were trimmed by 3 bases and 2 bases, with 11 bases remaining between them. This CDR3 comprises 14 residues. The CDR3 DNA sequence: TGTGCCAGCAGCTTCTTTAGCGGAGCCTACGAGCAGTACTTC. Its protein product is CASSFFSGAYEQYF.

The CDR3 DNA sequence: TGTGCCAGCAGCTTCAGGGCTCTGGGCGGAAACACCATATATTTT. Protein product: CASSFRALGGNTIYF. The V call is TRBV5-4, the J call TRBJ1-3; perhaps TRBD1 as D (5 bases). Germline V gene sequence: CDR1 SGHNT, CDR2 YYREEE (reference sequence). Trimming pared 2 bases from V and 4 bases from J, leaving 13 bases between. CDR3 size: 15 residues.

The V call is TRBV5-4, the J call TRBJ2-7; either TRBD1 or TRBD2 may supply D (5 bases each). V lost 5 bases and J 2 bases, leaving 23 bases between the germline ends. CDR1 and CDR2 (germline): SGHNT, YYREEE (reference sequence). The CDR3 consists of 17 residues. This chain's CDR3 is CASSRPGLVSQTYEQYF. CDR3 sequence (DNA): TGTGCCAGCAGTCGCCCGGGGCTAGTCTCGCAAACCTACGAGCAGTACTTC.

CDR3 DNA: TGTGCCAGCAGGACCACGCAAACAGGGGGTAAGAACGAGCAGTACTTC. It specifies CASRTTQTGGKNEQYF. The chain is built from TRBV28 and TRBJ2-7, with 8 bases lining up with TRBD1. The CDR3 covers 16 residues. Germline CDR1 reads MDHEN; CDR2 reads SYDVKM. V shed 6 bases and J 5 bases; nucleotides not matched to a gene: 15.

The chain joins TRBV7-2 to TRBJ2-7; the D is unclear. The length of the CDR3 is 14 residues. V gave up 4 bases and J gave up 7 bases, with 17 bases separating them. Germline CDR1 is SGHTA and CDR2 is FQGNSA. As DNA, the CDR3 is TGTGCCAGCAGCTCCGCCGGCTCGGGCATAGAGCAGTACTTC. This codes for CASSSAGSGIEQYF.

On this clone itself: One end of the junction is discordant with germline, which a read error may explain. This sequence joins TRBV7-7 and TRBJ2-5, with D perhaps TRBD1 (10 bases). CDR3 length: 17 residues. Germline V CDR1 and CDR2: SSHAT, FNYEAQ (reference sequence). CDR3 coding DNA: TGTGCTAGCAGCTTAGACAGGGGGCTAGCGGGGCAAGAGACCCAGTACTTC. This sequence encodes CASSLDRGLAGQETQYF.